Each of the 26 T cell receptor beta chains below was sequenced from the same sample in a study of breast tumors, draining lymph nodes, adjacent tissues. The lymph nodes were axillary draining lymph nodes from breast cancer patients. Via MiXCR, TCRdb re-called the multiplex PCR reads, giving one row per CDR3 protein. The sample lists 200,000 to 250,000 distinct CDR3 sequences, roughly a third occurring once. The sample taken for sequencing was axillary lymph node tissue. These receptors were taken from a female donor with breast cancer. Some clones in this sample may be carry-over from other donors' samples.

This clonotype came up a few times. Germline and junction disagree at one end, which may indicate a read error. This sequence joins TRBV20-1 and TRBJ2-1; a weak D match, TRBD2 (6 bases). Germline assignment: CDR1 DFQATT and CDR2 SNEGSKA (reference sequence). This CDR3 has 14 residues. CDR3 bases: TGCAGTGCTAATAATGGGGACTCCTACACTGAGCAGTTCTTC. This translates into CSANNGDSYTEQFF.

Ten or more counts support this clonotype. The J gene is TRBJ1-2, the V gene TRBV19, with unresolved D. Germline V gives CDR1 LNHDA, CDR2 SQIVND (reference sequence). This CDR3 region has 14 residues. V lost 6 bases and J lost 3, with 14 bases in between. As DNA, the CDR3 is TGTGCCAGTAGGTGGGATAAGGGTTACTATGGCTACACCTTC. It codes for CASRWDKGYYGYTF.

This clonotype was counted between two and nine times. This CDR3 reads CASSQDTGPGAGEAFF. In DNA, the CDR3 is TGTGCCAGCAGCCAAGATACGGGACCGGGGGCTGGGGAAGCTTTCTTT. The rearrangement joins TRBV4-2 to TRBJ1-1; weak D call: TRBD1 (6 bases). Germline-derived CDR1 and CDR2 are LGHNA and YNFKEQ. This CDR3 spans 16 amino acids. Between the trimmed V and J ends, which lost 0 bases and 8 bases, there was a span of 19 bases.

In the case of this clonotype: A read error may be the cause here, since a much bigger clone is one base away. The rearrangement uses TRBV13 and TRBJ2-1; 7 bases are shared with TRBD2. After removal of 5 bases from V and 8 bases from J, the junction contained 6 bases not matched to a gene. Germline values: CDR1 PRHDT, CDR2 FYEKMQ (reference sequence). There are 13 residues in the CDR3. The CDR3 coding sequence is TGTGCCAGCAGCGTACTGGGGGGGGATGAGCAGTTCTTC. This gives the protein CASSVLGGDEQFF. The full variable domain, completed using reference TRBV13 and TRBJ2-1, is AAGVIQSPRHLIKEKRETATLKCYPIPRHDTVYWYQQGPGQDPQFLISFYEKMQSDKGSIPDRFSAQQFSDYHSELNMSSLELGDSALYFCASSVLGGDEQFFGPGTRLTVL.

The J gene is TRBJ1-1, the V gene TRBV2; D unresolved. CDR1 is SNHLY, CDR2 FYNNEI, per germline. This CDR3 has 15 amino acids. V lost 5 bases and J lost 5, with 18 bases in between. Written as DNA, the CDR3 is TGTGCCAGCAGTAAAACCCTTCTGGGTTGGACTGAAGCTTTCTTT. It specifies CASSKTLLGWTEAFF.

Ten or more counts support this clonotype. The CDR3 loop reads CASSLGDRGITQYF. The DNA of the CDR3 is TGTGCCAGCAGCTTAGGGGACAGGGGGATTACGCAGTATTTT. This chain joins TRBV7-9 and TRBJ2-3, with 11 nucleotides matching TRBD1. The CDR3 length is 14 residues. Germline V gene sequence: CDR1 SEHNR, CDR2 FQNEAQ (reference sequence). V dropped 1 base and J dropped 8; count of bases not matched to a gene: 2.

On this clonotype itself: A junction end diverges from the germline sequence, so it may reflect a read error. The chain uses TRBV9 and TRBJ2-5; 7 positions match TRBD2. Germline CDR1 SGDLS, CDR2 YYNGEE. The CDR3 covers 16 residues. The CDR3 is CASSVGSSGEQEAQYF. The CDR3 nucleotides read TGTGCCAGCAGCGTAGGGTCTAGCGGAGAACAAGAGGCCCAGTACTTC.

The CDR3 DNA is TGTGCCAGCAGCCAAGATCCCGGGACAGGGTATGGCTACACCTTC. Its protein product is CASSQDPGTGYGYTF. The chain employs TRBV4-2 and TRBJ1-2; 9 bases match TRBD1. V shed 0 bases, J shed 5 bases, and the junction held 4 bases outside the gene matches. CDR3 length: 15 amino acids. Germline V gene data show CDR1 as LGHNA and CDR2 as YNFKEQ.

Many counts were recorded for this clonotype. The gene calls are TRBV11-2 and TRBJ2-3, with 7 bases that match TRBD1. The ends lost 4 bases at V and 5 bases at J; junction bases unmatched: 6. CDR3 length: 14 residues. CDR1 and CDR2 from the germline V gene are SGHAT and FQNNGV. CDR3: CASSSLTGKDTQYF. CDR3 DNA: TGTGCCAGCAGCTCGTTGACAGGGAAAGATACGCAGTATTTT.

This chain links TRBV29-1 with TRBJ2-1; 8 nucleotides line up with TRBD1. The germline V gene has CDR1 SQVTM and CDR2 ANQGSEA. The J segment lost 7 bases and the V segment lost 7 bases, leaving 3 bases of the junction unmatched. This CDR3 is built from 11 residues. The CDR3 DNA is TGCAGCGCCCGGACAGGGAATGAGCAGTTCTTC. Protein sequence: CSARTGNEQFF.

This clonotype was observed many times. V usage is TRBV2 and J usage is TRBJ2-7; weak D call: TRBD2 (7 bases). The CDR3 is 14 amino acids. The germline gives CDR1 SNHLY, CDR2 FYNNEI. Trimming removed 7 bases at V and 1 base at J, with 14 bases between. The CDR3 nucleotides read TGTGCCAGCACCCAAGGGGGGGGGTCCTACGAGCAGTACTTC. Translation gives CASTQGGGSYEQYF.

The chain links TRBV7-2 to TRBJ2-2, with D unresolved. V lost 5 bases and J 3 bases, leaving 13 bases between the germline ends. The CDR3 runs 15 residues. The germline V gene encodes CDR1 SGHTA and CDR2 FQGNSA. Written as DNA, the CDR3 is TGTGCCAGCAGCCCCGCCCCAGGCCACACCGGGGAGCTGTTTTTT. This translates into CASSPAPGHTGELFF.

This chain joins TRBV9 and TRBJ2-1; no reliable D call. The CDR3 is made up of 14 amino acids. V gave up 0 bases and J gave up 6 bases, with 10 bases separating them. Germline V lookup: CDR1 SGDLS, CDR2 YYNGEE. The CDR3 DNA is TGTGCCAGCAGCGTAGCGGGCGCCCGCAATGAGCAGTTCTTC. This translates into CASSVAGARNEQFF.

The J gene is TRBJ1-2, the V gene TRBV7-8, with 9 bases matching TRBD1. Germline trimming cut 3 bases from V and 4 bases from J; bases unmatched to any gene: 12. The CDR3 runs to 17 residues. Germline-derived CDR1 and CDR2 are SGHVS and FQNEAQ. CDR3 nucleotide sequence: TGTGCCAGCAGCTTTCCGGGACAGGGAGGGGAAAGCTATGGCTACACCTTC. Its protein is CASSFPGQGGESYGYTF.

The chain joins TRBV10-3 to TRBJ2-4, with TRBD2 as a possible D gene (7 bases). V lost 5 bases and J lost 9, with 14 bases in between. The germline V gene has CDR1 ENHRY and CDR2 SYGVKD. This CDR3 comprises 13 residues. The CDR3 nucleotides read TGTGCCATCAGTCCTGGGGAGGGGGGCATTCAGTACTTC. This gives the protein CAISPGEGGIQYF.

The table lists this clonotype with many counts. The chain recombines TRBV7-8 with TRBJ1-5; D is possibly TRBD1 (6 bases). Trimming stripped 5 bases from V and 4 bases from J, with 12 bases between. CDR3 length equals 14 residues. Germline CDR1 SGHVS, CDR2 FQNEAQ. The CDR3 loop reads CASSPYRDNQPQHF. The CDR3 bases are TGTGCCAGCAGCCCCTACAGGGATAATCAGCCCCAGCATTTT.

On this clonotype: A much larger clone sits a single nucleotide away, making a read error possible. Here the CDR3 omits its conserved ending phenylalanine or tryptophan, so a read error is the likely source. The rearrangement links TRBV30 to TRBJ2-1, with TRBD1 matching 8 bases. Germline CDR1 is GTSNPN and CDR2 is SVGIG (reference sequence). Unmatched junction bases numbered 6, after V lost 0 bases and J lost 2 bases. The CDR3 spans 16 residues. This CDR3 reads CAWSVLGQGAYNEQFL. The CDR3 nucleotides read TGTGCCTGGAGTGTACTAGGACAGGGTGCCTACAATGAGCAGTTCCTC.

As concerns this clonotype: A clone one base away is much larger, so this may be a read error. The chain joins TRBV19 to TRBJ2-7, with D possibly TRBD2 on 5 matching bases. There are 13 residues in the CDR3. V lost 8 bases to trimming and J lost 2 bases, with 13 bases between them. Germline V lookup: CDR1 LNHDA, CDR2 SQIVND (reference sequence). CDR3 bases: TGTGCCAGTGGTAGGACTTACACCTACGAGCAGTACTTC. As protein: CASGRTYTYEQYF. The variable domain in full, with the rest retrieved from reference TRBV19 and TRBJ2-7, is DGGITQSPKYLFRKEGQNVTLSCEQNLNHDAMYWYRQDPGQGLRLIYYSQIVNDFQKGDIAEGYSVSREKKESFPLTVTSAQKNPTAFYLCASGRTYTYEQYFGPGTRLTVT.

This clonotype was recorded at least ten times. The V and J genes are TRBV6-1 and TRBJ2-5; D unresolved. V was clipped by 3 bases and J by 4 bases, with 15 bases between them. This CDR3 comprises 15 residues. Germline CDR1 and CDR2: MNHNS and SASEGT. CDR3 bases: TGTGCCAGCAGTGACGAGAATGGGGTTGGAGAGACCCAGTACTTC. It codes for CASSDENGVGETQYF.

For this clonotype: A much larger clone sits a single nucleotide away, making a read error possible. The genes are TRBV12-3 or TRBV12-4 and TRBJ2-1; D tentatively reads TRBD1 or TRBD2 (5 bases each). The V end lost 2 bases, the J end lost 6 bases, and 14 bases lay between the germline ends. The CDR3 consists of 15 residues. The CDR3, as DNA: TGTGCCAGCAGTTTATCTCCGGGGACGATCAATGAGCAGTTCTTC. It specifies CASSLSPGTINEQFF.

In its sample, this clonotype was seen once. V and J are TRBV12-5 and TRBJ2-5; D not certain. This CDR3 region has 13 residues. Germline CDR1 is LGHNT and CDR2 is FRNRAP. The V end lost 4 bases, the J end lost 2 bases, and 8 bases lay between the germline ends. CDR3 nucleotide sequence: TGTGCTAGTGGTTCCCAGACGCAAGAGACCCAGTACTTC. Translation: CASGSQTQETQYF.

This clonotype was observed at least ten times. This sequence joins TRBV30 and TRBJ1-2; D is perhaps TRBD1 (5 bases). The germline V and J ends were trimmed by 5 bases and 11 bases, with 18 bases remaining between them. CDR1 is GTSNPN, CDR2 SVGIG, per germline (reference sequence). There are 12 residues in the CDR3. The CDR3 coding sequence is TGTGCCTGGGAGGGGCGGGGGGAAGGTTACACCTTC. This sequence encodes CAWEGRGEGYTF.

The chain has TRBV19 and TRBJ2-3; 7 nucleotides line up with TRBD1. The CDR3 has 15 amino acids. Germline CDR1 is LNHDA and CDR2 is SQIVND (reference sequence). J was trimmed by 1 base and V by 4 bases; bases with no gene match: 5. CDR3 nucleotide sequence: TGTGCCAGTAGTACCACCGGGACAGGCACAGATACGCAGTATTTT. It codes for CASSTTGTGTDTQYF.

This clonotype was detected many times. This chain connects TRBV29-1 to TRBJ2-7, with TRBD1 identical over 8 bases. Germline V gene lookup returns CDR1 SQVTM and CDR2 ANQGSEA. V trimming: 7 bases; J trimming: 6 bases; junction bases outside the gene matches: 11. The CDR3 runs 13 residues. DNA for the CDR3: TGCAGCGCCCGAACCGGACAGGGTGGCGAGCAGTACTTC. It translates to CSARTGQGGEQYF.

This clonotype appeared a single time. A read error may account for a junction end that differs from germline. The gene calls are TRBV4-3 and TRBJ1-4, with D perhaps TRBD1 (5 bases). The CDR3 extends over 13 amino acids. Germline lookup yields CDR1 LGHNA and CDR2 YSLEER. The chain's CDR3 is CASSQAGGASLDF. The CDR3 coding sequence is TGCGCCAGCAGCCAGGCTGGCGGGGCCTCGTTGGATTTT.

Notes on this clonotype: This may arise from a read error, as a much more abundant clone is one base away. The V gene is TRBV5-4, the J gene TRBJ2-5, with 12 positions matching TRBD1. After removal of 5 bases from V and 5 bases from J, the junction contained 1 base not matched to a gene. The length of the CDR3 is 13 residues. CDR1 is SGHNT and CDR2 is YYREEE in the germline V gene (reference sequence). This CDR3 is CASRGQGAETQYF. Here the CDR3 DNA reads TGTGCCAGCAGGGGACAGGGGGCGGAGACCCAGTACTTC. Looking up the rest from reference TRBV5-4 and TRBJ2-5 gives the full variable domain: ETGVTQSPTHLIKTRGQQVTLRCSSQSGHNTVSWYQQALGQGPQFIFQYYREEENGRGNFPPRFSGLQFPNYSSELNVNALELDDSALYLCASRGQGAETQYFGPGTRLLVL.